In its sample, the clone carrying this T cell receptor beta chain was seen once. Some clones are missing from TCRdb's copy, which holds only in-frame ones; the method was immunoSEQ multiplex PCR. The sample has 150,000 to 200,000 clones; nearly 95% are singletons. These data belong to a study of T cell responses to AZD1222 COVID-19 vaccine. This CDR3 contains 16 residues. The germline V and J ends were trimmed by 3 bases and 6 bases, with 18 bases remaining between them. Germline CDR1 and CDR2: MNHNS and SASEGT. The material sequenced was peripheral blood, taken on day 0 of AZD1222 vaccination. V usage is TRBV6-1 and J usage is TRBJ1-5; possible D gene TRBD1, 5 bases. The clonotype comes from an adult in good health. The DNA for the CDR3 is TGTGCCAGCAGTGAGGTCAGCGGGGCAGGCAGTCAGCCCCAGCATTTT. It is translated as CASSEVSGAGSQPQHF.